This T cell receptor beta chain emerged from a study of T-cell memory formation after mild COVID-19. In the study overall: Clusters were largely donor specific.

This CDR3 is 14 amino acids long. Trimming shortened V by 5 bases and J by 0 bases, and 8 bases separated the two germline ends. Germline-derived CDR1 and CDR2 are KGHDR and SFDVKD. Study-wide findings and caveats: Largely, contracting CD4+ clones fell within CM and EM, and contracting CD8+ clones within EMRA.

TCRdb called the 5' RACE reads again in MiXCR, with one record for every CDR3 protein. The table lists 350,000 to 500,000 distinct CDR3 sequences, 20% to 25% of them singletons. This clonotype has more than one count but fewer than ten. Its antigen is unknown. The TCR comes from an adult woman who had mild COVID-19 (a few samples of this study predate the infection). Cell type and time point are not known. The sequencing input was PBMCs or a T cell subset sorted from them (not recorded which). The chain links TRBV24-1 to TRBJ2-3; D not resolved. The chain's CDR3 is CATSAASSTDTQYF. In nucleotides, the CDR3 is TGTGCCACCAGTGCCGCCTCGAGCACAGATACGCAGTATTTT.